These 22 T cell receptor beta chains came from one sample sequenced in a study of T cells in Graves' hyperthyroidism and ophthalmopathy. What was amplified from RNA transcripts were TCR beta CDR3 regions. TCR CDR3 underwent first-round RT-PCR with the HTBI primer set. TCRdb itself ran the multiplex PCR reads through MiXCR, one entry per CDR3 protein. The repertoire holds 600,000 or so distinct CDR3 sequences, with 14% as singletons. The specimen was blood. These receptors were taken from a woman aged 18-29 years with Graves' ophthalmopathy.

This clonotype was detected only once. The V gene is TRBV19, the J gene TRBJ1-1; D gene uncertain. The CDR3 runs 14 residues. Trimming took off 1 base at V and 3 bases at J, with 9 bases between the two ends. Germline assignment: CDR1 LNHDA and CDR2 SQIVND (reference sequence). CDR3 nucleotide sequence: TGTGCCAGTAGTATAGCTAGGGAGGACACTGAAGCTTTCTTT. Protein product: CASSIAREDTEAFF.

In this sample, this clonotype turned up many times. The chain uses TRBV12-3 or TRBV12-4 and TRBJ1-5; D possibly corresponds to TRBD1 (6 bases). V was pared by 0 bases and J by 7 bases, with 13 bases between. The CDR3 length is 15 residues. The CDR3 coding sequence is TGTGCCAGCAGTTTAGCACAGGGAGTTGGACAGCCCCAGCATTTT. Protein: CASSLAQGVGQPQHF.

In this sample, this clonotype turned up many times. The CDR3 region is CASRGSSEQYF. CDR3 sequence (DNA): TGTGCCAGCAGGGGGTCTAGCGAGCAGTACTTC. The chain has TRBV12-3 or TRBV12-4 and TRBJ2-7; D gene uncertain. Trimming took off 6 bases at V and 6 bases at J, with 9 bases between the two ends. There are 11 residues in the CDR3.

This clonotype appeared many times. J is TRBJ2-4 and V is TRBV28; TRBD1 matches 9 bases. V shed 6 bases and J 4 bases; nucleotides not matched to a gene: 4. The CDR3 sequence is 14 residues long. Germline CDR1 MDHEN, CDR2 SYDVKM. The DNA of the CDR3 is TGTGCCAGCAGCCTGGACAGGGGAAAAAACATTCAGTACTTC. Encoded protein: CASSLDRGKNIQYF.

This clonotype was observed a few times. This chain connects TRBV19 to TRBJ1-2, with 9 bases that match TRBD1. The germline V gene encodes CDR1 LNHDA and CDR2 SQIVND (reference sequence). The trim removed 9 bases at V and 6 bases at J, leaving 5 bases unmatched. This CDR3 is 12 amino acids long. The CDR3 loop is CARPTGGDGYTF. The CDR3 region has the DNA TGTGCCAGACCAACAGGGGGCGATGGCTACACCTTC. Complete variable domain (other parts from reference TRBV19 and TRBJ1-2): DGGITQSPKYLFRKEGQNVTLSCEQNLNHDAMYWYRQDPGQGLRLIYYSQIVNDFQKGDIAEGYSVSREKKESFPLTVTSAQKNPTAFYLCARPTGGDGYTFGSGTRLTVV.

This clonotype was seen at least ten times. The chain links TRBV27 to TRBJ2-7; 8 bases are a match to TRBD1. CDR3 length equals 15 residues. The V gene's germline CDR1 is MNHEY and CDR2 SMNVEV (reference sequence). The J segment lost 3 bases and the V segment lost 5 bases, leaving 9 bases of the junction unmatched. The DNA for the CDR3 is TGTGCCAGCAGTCCGACAGGGGTCTGGGTCTACGAGCAGTACTTC. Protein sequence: CASSPTGVWVYEQYF.

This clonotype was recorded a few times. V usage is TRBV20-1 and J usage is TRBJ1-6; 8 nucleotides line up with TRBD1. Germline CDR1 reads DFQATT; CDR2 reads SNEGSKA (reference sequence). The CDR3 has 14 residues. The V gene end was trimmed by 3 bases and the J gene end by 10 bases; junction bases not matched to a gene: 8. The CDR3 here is CSARWTGSSSPLHF. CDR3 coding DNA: TGCAGTGCTAGGTGGACAGGGAGCTCATCACCCCTCCACTTT.

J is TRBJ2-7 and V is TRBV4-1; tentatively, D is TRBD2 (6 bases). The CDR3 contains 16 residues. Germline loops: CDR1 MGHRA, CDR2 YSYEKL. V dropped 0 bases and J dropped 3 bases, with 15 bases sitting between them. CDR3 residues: CASSQDRRLGHYEQYF. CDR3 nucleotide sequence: TGCGCCAGCAGCCAAGATCGAAGACTAGGGCACTACGAGCAGTACTTC.

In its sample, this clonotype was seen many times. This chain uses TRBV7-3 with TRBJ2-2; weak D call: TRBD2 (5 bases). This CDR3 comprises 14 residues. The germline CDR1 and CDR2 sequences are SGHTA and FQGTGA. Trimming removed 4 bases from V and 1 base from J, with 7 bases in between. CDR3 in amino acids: CASSSGLNTGELFF. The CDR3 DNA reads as TGTGCCAGCAGCTCCGGACTGAACACCGGGGAGCTGTTTTTT.

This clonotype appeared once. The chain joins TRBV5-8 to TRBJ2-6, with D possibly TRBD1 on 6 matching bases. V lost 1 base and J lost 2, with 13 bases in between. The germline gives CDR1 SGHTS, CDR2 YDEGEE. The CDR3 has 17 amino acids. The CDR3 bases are TGTGCCAGCAGCTTGATCAGGGGACGGGCTGGGGCCAACGTCCTGACTTTC. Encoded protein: CASSLIRGRAGANVLTF.

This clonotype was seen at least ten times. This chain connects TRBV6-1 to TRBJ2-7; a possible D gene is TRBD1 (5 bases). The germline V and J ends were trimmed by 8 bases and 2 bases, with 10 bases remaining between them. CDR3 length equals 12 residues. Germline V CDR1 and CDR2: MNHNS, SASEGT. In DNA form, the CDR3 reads TGTGCCAGCCGGCCAGGGCCCTACGAGCAGTACTTC. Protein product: CASRPGPYEQYF.

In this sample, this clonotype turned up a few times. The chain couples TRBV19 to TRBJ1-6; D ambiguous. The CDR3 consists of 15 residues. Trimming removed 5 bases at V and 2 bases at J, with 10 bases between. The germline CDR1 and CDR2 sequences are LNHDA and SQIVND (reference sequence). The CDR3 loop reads CASSVDTTYNSPLHF. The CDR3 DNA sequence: TGTGCCAGTAGTGTTGACACGACCTATAATTCACCCCTCCACTTT.

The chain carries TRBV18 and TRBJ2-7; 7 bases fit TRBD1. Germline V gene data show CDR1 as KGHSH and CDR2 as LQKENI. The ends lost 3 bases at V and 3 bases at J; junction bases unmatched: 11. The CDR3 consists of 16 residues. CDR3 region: CASSPLTGQANYEQYF. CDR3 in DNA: TGTGCCAGCTCACCGCTGACAGGACAGGCAAACTACGAGCAGTACTTC.

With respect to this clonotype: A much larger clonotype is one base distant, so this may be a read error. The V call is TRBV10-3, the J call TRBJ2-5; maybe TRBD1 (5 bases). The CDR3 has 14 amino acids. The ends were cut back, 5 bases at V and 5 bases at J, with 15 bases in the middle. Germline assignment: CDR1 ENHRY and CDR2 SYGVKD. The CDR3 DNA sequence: TGTGCCATCAGTTTTCGGGCAGGGCTGGAGACCCAGTACTTC. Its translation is CAISFRAGLETQYF.

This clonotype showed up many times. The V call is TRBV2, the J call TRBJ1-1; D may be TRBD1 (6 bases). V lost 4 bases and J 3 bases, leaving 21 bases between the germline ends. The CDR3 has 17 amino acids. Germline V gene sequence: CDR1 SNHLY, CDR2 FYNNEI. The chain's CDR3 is CASSVGGVVGGDTEAFF. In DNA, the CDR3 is TGTGCCAGCAGTGTGGGTGGGGTGGTTGGGGGCGACACTGAAGCTTTCTTT.

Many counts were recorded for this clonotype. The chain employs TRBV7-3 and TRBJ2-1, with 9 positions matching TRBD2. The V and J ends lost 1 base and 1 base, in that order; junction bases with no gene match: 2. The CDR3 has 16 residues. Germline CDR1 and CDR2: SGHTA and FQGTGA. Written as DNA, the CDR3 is TGTGCCAGCAGCTTAAACGCGGGAGGGTCCTACAATGAGCAGTTCTTC. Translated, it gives CASSLNAGGSYNEQFF.

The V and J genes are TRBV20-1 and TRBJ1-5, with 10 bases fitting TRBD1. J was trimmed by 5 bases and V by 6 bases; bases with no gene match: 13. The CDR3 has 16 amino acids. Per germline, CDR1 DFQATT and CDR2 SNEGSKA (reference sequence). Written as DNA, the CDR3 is TGCAGTGCCCCCCGGGACAGGGGAGTAGTGGATCAGCCCCAGCATTTT. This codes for CSAPRDRGVVDQPQHF.

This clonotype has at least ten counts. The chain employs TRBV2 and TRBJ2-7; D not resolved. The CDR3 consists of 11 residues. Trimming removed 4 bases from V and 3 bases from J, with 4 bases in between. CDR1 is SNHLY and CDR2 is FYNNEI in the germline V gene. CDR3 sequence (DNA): TGTGCCAGCAGTGTCCGCTACGAGCAGTACTTC. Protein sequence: CASSVRYEQYF.

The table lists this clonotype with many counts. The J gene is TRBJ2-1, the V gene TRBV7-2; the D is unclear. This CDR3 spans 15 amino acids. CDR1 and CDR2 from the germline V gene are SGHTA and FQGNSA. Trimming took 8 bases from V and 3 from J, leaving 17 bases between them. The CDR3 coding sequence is TGTGCCAGCCGCCTGTCCCCGTCCCTCTACAATGAGCAGTTCTTC. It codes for CASRLSPSLYNEQFF. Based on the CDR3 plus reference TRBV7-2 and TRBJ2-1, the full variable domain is GAGVSQSPSNKVTEKGKDVELRCDPISGHTALYWYRQSLGQGLEFLIYFQGNSAPDKSGLPSDRFSAERTGGSVSTLTIQRTQQEDSAVYLCASRLSPSLYNEQFFGPGTRLTVL.

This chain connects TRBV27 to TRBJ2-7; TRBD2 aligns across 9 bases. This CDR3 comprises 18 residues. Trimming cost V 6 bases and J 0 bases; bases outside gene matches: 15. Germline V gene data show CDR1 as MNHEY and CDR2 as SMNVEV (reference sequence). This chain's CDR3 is CASSPRGWAGGSSYEQYF. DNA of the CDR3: TGTGCCAGCAGCCCCAGGGGTTGGGCGGGAGGGAGCTCCTACGAGCAGTACTTC.

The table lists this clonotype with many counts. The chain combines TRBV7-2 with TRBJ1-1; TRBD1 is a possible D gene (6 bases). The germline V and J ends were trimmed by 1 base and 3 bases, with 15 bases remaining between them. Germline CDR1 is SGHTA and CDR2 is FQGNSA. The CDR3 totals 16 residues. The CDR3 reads CASSLVGSGEDTEAFF. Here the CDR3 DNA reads TGTGCCAGCAGCTTAGTAGGGTCAGGGGAGGACACTGAAGCTTTCTTT.

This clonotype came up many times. The CDR3 loop is CASSGEGVSYNEQFF. CDR3 nucleotide sequence: TGTGCCAGCAGCGGGGAGGGGGTCTCCTACAATGAGCAGTTCTTC. This chain links TRBV9 with TRBJ2-1; the D gene is possibly TRBD2 (7 bases). This CDR3 has 15 residues. Trimming left V 3 bases short and J 0 bases short, with 10 bases between. Germline assignment: CDR1 SGDLS and CDR2 YYNGEE.